Listed below are T cell receptor beta chains from one sample, sequenced in a study of T cell responses to AZD1222 COVID-19 vaccine. Some clones are missing from TCRdb's copy, which holds only in-frame ones; the method was immunoSEQ multiplex PCR. Of about 150,000 clones in the sample, approximately 91% were seen once. The sample in question was peripheral blood, obtained 28 days after the second AZD1222 dose. These TCRs come from an adult who received the AZD1222 COVID-19 vaccine. Both conserved end residues are part of each CDR3. D genes are given only for firm matches. Some rows have no size entry. The others give once, few or many, or a class for an expanded clone.

j_call	v_call	clone_size	d_call	cdr3_aa	cdr3_nt
TRBJ2-3	TRBV2	once	NA	CASSHTGLILDTQYF	TGTGCCAGCAGCCACACGGGCCTGATATTGGATACGCAGTATTTT
TRBJ2-3	TRBV2	NA	TRBD2	CASWTGTSGIFSTDTQYF	TGTGCCAGCTGGACCGGGACTAGCGGAATCTTTAGCACAGATACGCAGTATTTT
TRBJ2-1	TRBV27	NA	TRBD2	CASTPGGRGGNEQFF	TGTGCCAGCACCCCCGGCGGGAGAGGTGGGAATGAGCAGTTCTTC
TRBJ1-5	TRBV6-6	NA	NA	CASSYSGDRGQPQHF	TGTGCCAGCAGTTACTCGGGGGACCGGGGACAGCCCCAGCATTTT
TRBJ2-3	TRBV28	NA	TRBD2	CASQSGSNTDTQYF	TGTGCCAGCCAGAGCGGGAGTAATACAGATACGCAGTATTTT
TRBJ2-1	TRBV19	NA	TRBD2	CASSTTQAGVRNEQFF	TGTGCCAGTAGTACGACCCAAGCGGGAGTTCGTAATGAGCAGTTCTTC
TRBJ1-5	TRBV28	NA	NA	CASSLWDGGNQPQHF	TGTGCCAGCAGTTTATGGGATGGGGGCAATCAGCCCCAGCATTTT
TRBJ2-3	TRBV7-9	few	NA	CASSLGDADTQYF	TGTGCCAGCAGCTTGGGGGACGCAGATACGCAGTATTTT
TRBJ1-1	TRBV29-1	NA	NA	CSANGGNTEAFF	TGCAGCGCTAATGGGGGGAACACTGAAGCTTTCTTT
TRBJ2-5	TRBV7-2	NA	NA	CASSLEPQEETQYF	TGTGCCAGCAGCTTAGAACCCCAGGAAGAGACCCAGTACTTC
TRBJ2-5	TRBV19	NA	NA	CASSIDTSPVGAQYF	TGTGCCAGTAGTATAGATACTAGCCCAGTAGGGGCCCAGTACTTC
TRBJ1-5	TRBV13	once	NA	CASSLGGRAYQPQHF	TGTGCCAGCAGCTTAGGCGGCAGAGCGTACCAGCCCCAGCATTTT
TRBJ2-1	TRBV7-3	many	NA	CASSFSVNNEQFF	TGTGCCAGCAGCTTCTCAGTAAACAATGAGCAGTTCTTC
TRBJ1-4	TRBV5-1	NA	TRBD1	CASSLQGLGTTNEKLFF	TGCGCCAGCAGCTTACAGGGGCTTGGAACAACTAATGAAAAACTGTTTTTT
TRBJ1-1	TRBV5-1	NA	TRBD1	CASSLTGDGAFF	TGCGCCAGCAGCCTGACAGGGGACGGAGCTTTCTTT
TRBJ2-2	TRBV6-5	once	NA	CASRPGWTGELFF	TGTGCCAGCAGACCCGGATGGACCGGGGAGCTGTTTTTT
TRBJ1-6	TRBV4-2	NA	NA	CASSPGVNNSPLHF	TGTGCCAGCAGCCCGGGGGTTAATAATTCACCCCTCCACTTT
TRBJ2-7	TRBV15	NA	TRBD1	CATSRGTGADEQYF	TGTGCCACCAGCAGAGGGACAGGGGCCGACGAGCAGTACTTC
TRBJ1-2	TRBV30	NA	NA	CAWSVSGPYGYTF	TGTGCCTGGAGTGTATCAGGCCCCTATGGCTACACCTTC
TRBJ1-5	TRBV9	NA	NA	CASSRTRGGEQPQHF	TGTGCCAGCAGCCGAACCAGGGGTGGTGAGCAGCCCCAGCATTTT
TRBJ1-5	TRBV12-5	once	NA	CASGLAYPSGISNQPQHF	TGTGCTAGTGGTTTGGCCTATCCGTCGGGGATAAGCAATCAGCCCCAGCATTTT
TRBJ1-6	TRBV18	NA	NA	CASSPDRNSPLHF	TGTGCCAGCTCACCAGACCGTAATTCACCCCTCCACTTT
TRBJ1-1	TRBV29-1	NA	NA	CSGQKGGNTEAFF	TGCAGCGGGCAGAAAGGGGGGAACACTGAAGCTTTCTTT
TRBJ2-3	TRBV12-3/TRBV12-4	NA	NA	CASRPTAADTQYF	TGTGCCAGCAGACCGACAGCGGCAGATACGCAGTATTTT
TRBJ2-3	TRBV19	NA	NA	CARPLLTIESTDTQYF	TGTGCCAGACCCCTACTGACTATCGAAAGCACAGATACGCAGTATTTT
TRBJ2-7	TRBV19	NA	NA	CASGPFYEQYF	TGTGCCAGTGGTCCTTTCTACGAGCAGTACTTC
TRBJ2-5	TRBV19	NA	NA	CASSIPTQETQYF	TGTGCCAGTAGTATACCCACCCAAGAGACCCAGTACTTC
TRBJ2-7	TRBV19	NA	NA	CASKGSGSGFYEQYF	TGTGCCAGCAAGGGGTCGGGGAGCGGGTTTTACGAGCAGTACTTC
TRBJ1-1	TRBV18	NA	NA	CASSPYESRWSSEAFF	TGTGCCAGCTCACCATATGAGTCTCGGTGGTCGTCTGAAGCTTTCTTT
TRBJ2-7	TRBV27	NA	TRBD1	CASSRKVGQSYEQYF	TGTGCCAGCAGCCGAAAAGTGGGACAGAGCTACGAGCAGTACTTC
TRBJ1-6	TRBV9	NA	NA	CASSVDRVLGSPLHF	TGTGCCAGCAGCGTAGACAGGGTCCTAGGGTCACCCCTCCACTTT
TRBJ2-7	TRBV9	NA	TRBD1	CASSVDQTGAYEQYF	TGTGCCAGCAGCGTAGACCAGACAGGGGCCTACGAGCAGTACTTC
TRBJ1-2	TRBV5-4	NA	NA	CASSHAGLMYGYTF	TGTGCCAGCAGCCATGCGGGACTGATGTATGGCTACACCTTC
TRBJ2-5	TRBV18	NA	NA	CASSYLRPDGETQYF	TGTGCCAGCTCATACCTGAGACCGGACGGAGAGACCCAGTACTTC
TRBJ2-5	TRBV15	NA	NA	CATSRDLRDQETQYF	TGTGCCACCAGCAGAGATTTGCGGGACCAAGAGACCCAGTACTTC
TRBJ2-7	TRBV3-1/TRBV3-2	NA	NA	CASSGGLSYEQYF	TGTGCCAGCAGTGGGGGGCTCTCCTACGAGCAGTACTTC
TRBJ1-2	TRBV19	NA	NA	CASSISPTGNYGYTF	TGTGCCAGTAGTATCTCCCCGACAGGCAACTATGGCTACACCTTC
TRBJ1-6	TRBV6-5	NA	TRBD1	CASRFTGTGNSPLHF	TGTGCCAGCAGGTTCACCGGGACAGGGAACTCACCCCTCCACTTT
TRBJ1-2	TRBV19	NA	TRBD1	CASSMDRGRAGYTF	TGTGCCAGTAGTATGGACAGGGGGCGGGCCGGCTACACCTTC
TRBJ2-7	TRBV21-1	NA	NA	CASTMGQVCHRYEQYF	TGTGCCAGCACCATGGGACAGGTATGCCATCGCTACGAGCAGTACTTC
TRBJ2-2	TRBV29-1	NA	TRBD2	CSVEDLIAGDTGELFF	TGCAGCGTTGAAGATCTTATAGCGGGAGACACCGGGGAGCTGTTTTTT
TRBJ1-1	TRBV11-2	NA	NA	CASSPGPYTEAFF	TGTGCCAGCAGCCCGGGACCTTACACTGAAGCTTTCTTT
TRBJ2-1	TRBV6-5	NA	TRBD2	CASRGGGTYNEQFF	TGTGCCAGCAGGGGGGGAGGGACCTACAATGAGCAGTTCTTC
TRBJ2-1	TRBV19	NA	NA	CASSTTLGAYNEQFF	TGTGCCAGTAGTACCACCCTGGGGGCCTACAATGAGCAGTTCTTC
TRBJ2-7	TRBV4-2	NA	NA	CASSQEEGGAYEQYF	TGTGCCAGCAGCCAAGAGGAAGGGGGAGCTTACGAGCAGTACTTC
TRBJ2-7	TRBV10-3	NA	NA	CATRDGAYEQYF	TGTGCCACCCGGGACGGGGCCTACGAGCAGTACTTC